What follows are 26 T cell receptor beta chains derived from one specimen sequenced in a study of OX40 agonist ivuxolimab in advanced cancers. Repertoires were generated with immunoSEQ multiplex PCR, while TCRdb's copy carries only in-frame clones and drops some. The sample holds around 70,000 clones; 84% are singletons and the top ten take roughly 0.79%. The input for sequencing was CD4+ or CD8+ T cells sorted from blood, taken in a trial of the OX40 agonist ivuxolimab. The origin of the receptors is an adult with an advanced solid tumor such as melanoma, head and neck, liver or kidney cancer.

The V and J genes are TRBV28 and TRBJ1-3, with D perhaps matching TRBD1 (5 bases). This CDR3 is built from 15 residues. In germline, CDR1 is MDHEN, CDR2 SYDVKM. The CDR3 spells CVSRRAGNSGNTIYF. CDR3 nucleotide sequence: TGTGTCTCCCGGAGGGCAGGGAACTCTGGAAACACCATATATTTT.

The rearrangement links TRBV7-2 to TRBJ1-1; 7 bases agree with TRBD1. V shed 6 bases, J shed 1 base, and the junction held 2 bases outside the gene matches. Germline CDR1 reads SGHTA; CDR2 reads FQGNSA. The CDR3 sequence is 13 residues long. CDR3 DNA: TGTGCCAGCAGGACAGGGCGGAACACTGAAGCTTTCTTT. Translating gives CASRTGRNTEAFF.

The chain couples TRBV13 to TRBJ2-5; D is perhaps TRBD1 (6 bases). The closer fit of TRBJ2-7 to the DNA end suggests the J call may be wrong. The germline V gene encodes CDR1 PRHDT and CDR2 FYEKMQ (reference sequence). The CDR3 loop spans 14 amino acids. The chain's CDR3 is CASSSLTRGHEQYF. The CDR3 nucleotides are TGTGCCAGCAGCTCGTTGACCAGGGGCCACGAGCAGTACTTC.

V gene TRBV13 combines with J gene TRBJ2-3, with 11 nucleotides matching TRBD2. Germline V gene lookup returns CDR1 PRHDT and CDR2 FYEKMQ (reference sequence). With V trimmed by 5 bases and J by 0 bases, 4 bases remained unmatched. CDR3 length: 16 amino acids. The CDR3 protein is CASSLTSGGSTDTQYF. The CDR3 DNA follows: TGTGCCAGCAGCCTTACTAGCGGGGGAAGCACAGATACGCAGTATTTT.

J is TRBJ1-2 and V is TRBV5-1, with D unclear. CDR1 SGHRS and CDR2 YFSETQ come from the germline V gene. There are 14 residues in the CDR3. Trimming took 0 bases from V and 0 from J, leaving 6 bases between them. The chain's CDR3 is CASSLDGSNYGYTF. CDR3 bases: TGCGCCAGCAGCTTGGACGGATCTAACTATGGCTACACCTTC.

This clone appeared once. The chain joins TRBV30 to TRBJ2-2, with D maybe TRBD2 (5 bases). Germline CDR1 reads GTSNPN; CDR2 reads SVGIG (reference sequence). The CDR3 runs 16 residues. V lost 3 bases and J lost 6, with 20 bases in between. Here the CDR3 DNA reads TGTGCCTGGAGCGTAAGGTTACAGCGGAGTGCCGGGGAGCTGTTTTTT. Translated: CAWSVRLQRSAGELFF.

This clone was counted only a few times. The chain carries TRBV18 and TRBJ1-1; D uncertain. The germline CDR1 and CDR2 sequences are KGHSH and LQKENI. CDR3 length: 12 residues. The germline V and J ends were trimmed by 2 bases and 7 bases, with 8 bases remaining between them. CDR3 protein: CASSPVISEAFF. CDR3 nucleotide sequence: TGTGCCAGCTCACCAGTGATCAGTGAAGCTTTCTTT.

This chain connects TRBV18 to TRBJ2-5; D perhaps matches TRBD2 (5 bases). This CDR3 has 17 residues. The V end was cut by 3 bases, the J end by 5 bases, with 22 bases between. Looked up from germline, CDR1 is KGHSH and CDR2 is LQKENI. CDR3 nucleotides: TGTGCCAGCTCACCTCAGCCCAGTGTTGAGGGTGTCGAGACCCAGTACTTC. Its translation: CASSPQPSVEGVETQYF.

This clone was counted once. The CDR3 bases are TGTGCCAGCAGTCCCTCGGGGACTAGCGGGAGGAGGGGGCAGTTCTTC. It specifies CASSPSGTSGRRGQFF. The V call is TRBV27, the J call TRBJ2-1; 15 nucleotides match TRBD2. With V trimmed by 5 bases and J by 12 bases, 11 bases remained unmatched. The CDR3 has 16 residues. From germline, CDR1 is MNHEY and CDR2 SMNVEV (reference sequence).

The J gene is TRBJ2-5, the V gene TRBV7-8, with 11 bases that match TRBD1. Germline loops: CDR1 SGHVS, CDR2 FQNEAQ. The CDR3 runs 15 residues. The J segment lost 6 bases and the V segment lost 3 bases, leaving 6 bases of the junction unmatched. The CDR3 nucleotides read TGTGCCAGCAGCTTGGACAGGGGGCTGGGGAAGACCCAGTACTTC. Its translation: CASSLDRGLGKTQYF.

This chain joins TRBV19 and TRBJ2-7, with 10 nucleotides matching TRBD1. Germline assignment: CDR1 LNHDA and CDR2 SQIVND (reference sequence). This CDR3 has 14 residues. V lost 6 bases and J lost 6; bases outside the gene matches: 8. The chain's CDR3 is CASRPGQGLGEQYF. DNA for the CDR3: TGTGCCAGTAGACCGGGACAGGGGCTCGGCGAGCAGTACTTC.

J is TRBJ1-3 and V is TRBV5-1, with D maybe TRBD1 (5 bases). The germline V and J ends were trimmed by 2 bases and 2 bases, with 11 bases remaining between them. The CDR3 extends over 15 amino acids. Germline assignment: CDR1 SGHRS and CDR2 YFSETQ. The CDR3, as DNA: TGCGCCAGCAGCTTTAGGGGCCCCGCTGGAAACACCATATATTTT. Translation: CASSFRGPAGNTIYF.

The chain recombines TRBV5-1 with TRBJ1-2; D is unclear. Germline CDR1 and CDR2: SGHRS and YFSETQ. The CDR3 consists of 14 residues. Trimming took off 5 bases at V and 5 bases at J, with 16 bases between the two ends. CDR3 loop: CASRTGSQGYGYTF. For the CDR3, the DNA is TGCGCCAGCAGAACCGGGAGTCAAGGGTATGGCTACACCTTC.

V gene TRBV29-1 combines with J gene TRBJ2-7; 7 bases agree with TRBD1. Trimming at V came to 3 bases and at J to 6 bases, leaving 11 bases not matched to a gene. There are 14 residues in the CDR3. Germline V gene lookup returns CDR1 SQVTM and CDR2 ANQGSEA. CDR3 in amino acids: CSVDFGQGVREQYF. For the CDR3, the DNA is TGCAGCGTTGATTTCGGGCAGGGGGTCCGCGAGCAGTACTTC.

This clone was observed a single time. This chain links TRBV6-6 with TRBJ1-4, with D perhaps TRBD1 (5 bases). Germline-derived CDR1 and CDR2 are MNHNY and SVGAGI (reference sequence). This CDR3 spans 15 amino acids. V lost 6 bases, J lost 2 bases, and 13 bases lay in between. CDR3 protein: CASSFQGFTNEKLFF. CDR3 nucleotides: TGTGCCAGCAGCTTCCAGGGTTTCACTAATGAAAAACTGTTTTTT.

This clone was recorded a few times. V and J are TRBV2 and TRBJ2-3; a possible D gene is TRBD1 (6 bases). The CDR3 totals 15 residues. Germline V gene lookup returns CDR1 SNHLY and CDR2 FYNNEI. Trimming left V 0 bases short and J 4 bases short, with 11 bases between. The CDR3 is CASSEARDIPDTQYF. Here the CDR3 DNA reads TGTGCCAGCAGTGAAGCGAGGGACATCCCAGATACGCAGTATTTT. Based on the CDR3 plus reference TRBV2 and TRBJ2-3, the full variable domain is EPEVTQTPSHQVTQMGQEVILRCVPISNHLYFYWYRQILGQKVEFLVSFYNNEISEKSEIFDDQFSVERPDGSNFTLKIRSTKLEDSAMYFCASSEARDIPDTQYFGPGTRLTVL.

The V and J genes are TRBV6-6 and TRBJ1-5; 8 bases are a match to TRBD1. Germline loops: CDR1 MNHNY, CDR2 SVGAGI (reference sequence). The CDR3 loop spans 15 amino acids. With V trimmed by 8 bases and J by 0 bases, 6 bases remained unmatched. The CDR3 DNA follows: TGTGCCAGCTCCATGACAGGGGATAGCAATCAGCCCCAGCATTTT. It translates to CASSMTGDSNQPQHF.

The count of this clone is one. The chain couples TRBV5-1 to TRBJ1-1; possible D gene TRBD1, 5 bases. There are 13 residues in the CDR3. Per germline, CDR1 SGHRS and CDR2 YFSETQ. V lost 4 bases, J lost 9 bases, and 16 bases lay in between. CDR3 in DNA: TGCGCCAGCAGCCCCGAGGGGACTCGGAAAGCTTTCTTT. Its protein product is CASSPEGTRKAFF.

This clone was counted a single time. The chain links TRBV9 to TRBJ2-2; the match to TRBD1 covers 7 bases. Germline V gene lookup returns CDR1 SGDLS and CDR2 YYNGEE. The J segment lost 8 bases and the V segment lost 1 base, leaving 8 bases of the junction unmatched. CDR3 size: 15 residues. The CDR3 protein is CASSVPGQIDGELFF. CDR3 in DNA: TGTGCCAGCAGCGTACCGGGACAGATAGATGGGGAGCTGTTTTTT.

This sequence joins TRBV5-6 and TRBJ1-2; D is ambiguous. V dropped 3 bases and J dropped 3 bases, with 6 bases sitting between them. This CDR3 comprises 12 residues. From germline, CDR1 is SGHDT and CDR2 YYEEEE. CDR3 sequence (DNA): TGTGCCAGCAGCTCCAGCCACTATGGCTACACCTTC. Amino acid sequence: CASSSSHYGYTF.

In this sample, this clone turned up a few times. V gene TRBV30 combines with J gene TRBJ1-2; 10 bases fit TRBD1. With V trimmed by 1 base and J by 8 bases, 7 bases remained unmatched. The germline V gene encodes CDR1 GTSNPN and CDR2 SVGIG (reference sequence). The CDR3 spans 14 residues. The CDR3, as DNA: TGTGCCTGGAGTGGAGACAGGGGGCACCGGGGCTACACCTTC. This sequence encodes CAWSGDRGHRGYTF.

The chain combines TRBV10-3 with TRBJ2-1, with 8 positions matching TRBD2. Germline CDR1 reads ENHRY; CDR2 reads SYGVKD. The CDR3 runs 14 residues. Unmatched junction bases numbered 10, after V lost 10 bases and J lost 5 bases. This CDR3 is CATLAGYKDNEQFF. For the CDR3, the DNA is TGTGCCACCCTAGCGGGCTACAAGGACAATGAGCAGTTCTTC.

Here the CDR3 reads CASSLSDNYGYTF. The CDR3 nucleotides are TGTGCCAGCAGCTTATCGGATAACTATGGCTACACCTTC. This rearrangement joins TRBV5-5 to TRBJ1-2; D not resolved. This CDR3 has 13 residues. V lost 2 bases and J 1 base, leaving 6 bases between the germline ends. Germline V CDR1 and CDR2: SGHKS, YYEKEE (reference sequence).

The rearrangement joins TRBV7-6 to TRBJ2-1, with TRBD2 as a possible D gene (7 bases). V lost 5 bases and J 2 bases, leaving 13 bases between the germline ends. This CDR3 contains 15 residues. Germline values: CDR1 SGHVS, CDR2 FNYEAQ. The CDR3 here is CASSPRGDTYNEQFF. CDR3 coding DNA: TGTGCCAGCAGCCCTCGGGGGGACACCTACAATGAGCAGTTCTTC.

This clone appeared a single time. The chain is built from TRBV6-4 and TRBJ1-2; unclear D gene. Germline loops: CDR1 MRHNA, CDR2 SNTAGT. Trimming removed 5 bases from V and 5 bases from J, with 9 bases in between. The CDR3 runs to 12 residues. CDR3 in amino acids: CASSPQLYGYTF. The CDR3 region has the DNA TGTGCCAGCAGTCCTCAGTTGTATGGCTACACCTTC.

The V and J genes are TRBV7-9 and TRBJ1-6; D is unresolved. Germline lookup yields CDR1 SEHNR and CDR2 FQNEAQ (reference sequence). The V and J ends lost 1 base and 11 bases respectively, with 12 bases between them. The CDR3 loop spans 14 amino acids. DNA of the CDR3: TGTGCCAGCAGCTTAGACCGGGCGGATCCACCCCTCCACTTT. Amino acid sequence: CASSLDRADPPLHF.